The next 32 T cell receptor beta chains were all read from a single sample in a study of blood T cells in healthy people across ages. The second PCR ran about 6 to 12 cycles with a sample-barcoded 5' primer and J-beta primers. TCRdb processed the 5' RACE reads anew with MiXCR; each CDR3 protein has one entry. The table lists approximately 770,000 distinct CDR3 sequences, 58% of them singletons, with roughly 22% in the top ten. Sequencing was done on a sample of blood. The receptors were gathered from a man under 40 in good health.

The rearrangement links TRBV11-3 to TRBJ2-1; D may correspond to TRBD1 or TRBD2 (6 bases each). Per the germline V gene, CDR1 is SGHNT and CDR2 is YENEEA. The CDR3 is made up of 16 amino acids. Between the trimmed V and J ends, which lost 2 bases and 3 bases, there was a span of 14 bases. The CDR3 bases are TGTGCCAGCAGCTTATTTACGGGGGCGGGCTACAATGAGCAGTTCTTC. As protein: CASSLFTGAGYNEQFF.

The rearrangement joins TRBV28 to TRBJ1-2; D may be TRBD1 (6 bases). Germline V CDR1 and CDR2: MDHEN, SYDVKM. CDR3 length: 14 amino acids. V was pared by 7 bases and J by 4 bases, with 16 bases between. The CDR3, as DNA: TGTGCCAGCACCCTCGCCAGGGGATTCTATGGCTACACCTTC. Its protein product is CASTLARGFYGYTF.

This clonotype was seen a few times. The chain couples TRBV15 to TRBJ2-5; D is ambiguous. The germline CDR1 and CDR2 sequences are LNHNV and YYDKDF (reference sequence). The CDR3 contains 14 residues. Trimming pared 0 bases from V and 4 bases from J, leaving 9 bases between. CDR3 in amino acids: CATSRERRLETQYF. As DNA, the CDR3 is TGTGCCACCAGCAGAGAAAGGCGTCTAGAGACCCAGTACTTC.

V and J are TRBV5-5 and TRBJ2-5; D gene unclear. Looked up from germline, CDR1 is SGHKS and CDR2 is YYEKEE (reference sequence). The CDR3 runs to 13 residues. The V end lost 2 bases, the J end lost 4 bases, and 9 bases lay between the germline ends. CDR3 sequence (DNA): TGTGCCAGCAGCTTTCACATATCAGAGACCCAGTACTTC. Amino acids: CASSFHISETQYF.

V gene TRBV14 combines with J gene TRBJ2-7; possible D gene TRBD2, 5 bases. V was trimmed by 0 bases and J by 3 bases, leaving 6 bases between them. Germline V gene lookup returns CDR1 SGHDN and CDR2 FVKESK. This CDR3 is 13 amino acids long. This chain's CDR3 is CASSQEEVYEQYF. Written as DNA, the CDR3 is TGTGCCAGCAGCCAAGAGGAGGTCTACGAGCAGTACTTC.

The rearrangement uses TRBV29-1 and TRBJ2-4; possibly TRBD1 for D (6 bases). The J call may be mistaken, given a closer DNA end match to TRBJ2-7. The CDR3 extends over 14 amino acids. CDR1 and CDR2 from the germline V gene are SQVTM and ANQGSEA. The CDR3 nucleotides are TGCAGCGTTGCAGTAACAGGGACCCTTTACGAGCAGTACTTC. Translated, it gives CSVAVTGTLYEQYF.

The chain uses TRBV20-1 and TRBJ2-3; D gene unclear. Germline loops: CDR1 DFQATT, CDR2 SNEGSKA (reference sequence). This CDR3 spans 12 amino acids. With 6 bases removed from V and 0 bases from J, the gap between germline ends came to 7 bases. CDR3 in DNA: TGCAGTGCAGGACCTAGCACAGATACGCAGTATTTT. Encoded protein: CSAGPSTDTQYF.

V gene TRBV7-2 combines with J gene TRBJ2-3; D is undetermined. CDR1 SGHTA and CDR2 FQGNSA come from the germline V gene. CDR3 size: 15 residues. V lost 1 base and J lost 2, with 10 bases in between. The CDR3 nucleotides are TGTGCCAGCAGCTTAGTATCCAGCTCCACAGATACGCAGTATTTT. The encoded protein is CASSLVSSSTDTQYF.

CDR3 nucleotides: TGTGCCAGCAGCCAAGGGCGCGGGGGCCGTTACGAGCAGTACTTC. This codes for CASSQGRGGRYEQYF. V is TRBV3-1 and J is TRBJ2-4, with D maybe TRBD2 (7 bases). The tail of the sequence fits TRBJ2-7 better, so the J call may be wrong. The germline gives CDR1 LGHDT, CDR2 YNNKEL (reference sequence). The CDR3 covers 15 residues.

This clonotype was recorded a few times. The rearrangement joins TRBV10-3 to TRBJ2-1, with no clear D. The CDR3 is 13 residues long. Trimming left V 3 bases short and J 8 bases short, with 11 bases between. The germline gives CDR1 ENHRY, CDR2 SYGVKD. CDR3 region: CAISDPKHHEQFF. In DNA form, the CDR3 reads TGTGCCATCAGTGACCCGAAACACCATGAGCAGTTCTTC.

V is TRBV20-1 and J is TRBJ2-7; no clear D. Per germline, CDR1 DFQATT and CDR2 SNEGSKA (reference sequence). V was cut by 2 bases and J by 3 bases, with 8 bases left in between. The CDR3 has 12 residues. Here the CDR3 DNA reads TGCAGTGCTAGACGCGCGGTCTACGAGCAGTACTTC. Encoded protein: CSARRAVYEQYF.

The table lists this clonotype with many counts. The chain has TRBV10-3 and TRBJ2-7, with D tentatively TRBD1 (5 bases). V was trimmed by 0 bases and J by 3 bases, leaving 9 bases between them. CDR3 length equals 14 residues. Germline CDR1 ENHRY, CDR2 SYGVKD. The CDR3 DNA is TGTGCCATCAGTGAGTCTGGGGCAGTCTACGAGCAGTACTTC. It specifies CAISESGAVYEQYF.

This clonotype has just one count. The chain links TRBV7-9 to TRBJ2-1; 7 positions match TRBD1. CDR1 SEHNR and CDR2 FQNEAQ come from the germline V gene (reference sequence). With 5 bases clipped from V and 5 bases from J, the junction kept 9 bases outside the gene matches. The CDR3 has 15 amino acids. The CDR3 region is CASSPPGTDNNEQFF. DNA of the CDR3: TGTGCCAGCAGCCCCCCCGGGACAGACAACAATGAGCAGTTCTTC.

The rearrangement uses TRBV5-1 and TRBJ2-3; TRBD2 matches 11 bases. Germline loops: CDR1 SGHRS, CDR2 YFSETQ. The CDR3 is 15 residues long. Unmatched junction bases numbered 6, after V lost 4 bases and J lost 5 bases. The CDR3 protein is CASSISGGAEDTQYF. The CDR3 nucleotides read TGCGCCAGCAGCATTAGCGGGGGGGCAGAAGATACGCAGTATTTT.

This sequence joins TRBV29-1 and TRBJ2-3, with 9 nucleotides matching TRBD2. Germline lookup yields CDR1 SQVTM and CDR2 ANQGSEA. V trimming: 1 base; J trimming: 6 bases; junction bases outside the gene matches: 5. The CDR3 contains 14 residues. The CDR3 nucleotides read TGCAGCGTTGAAGGTAGCGGGAGCGGGGATACGCAGTATTTT. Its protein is CSVEGSGSGDTQYF.

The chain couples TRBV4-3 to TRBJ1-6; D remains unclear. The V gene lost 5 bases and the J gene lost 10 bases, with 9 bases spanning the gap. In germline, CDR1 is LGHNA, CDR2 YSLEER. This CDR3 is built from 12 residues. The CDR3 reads CASSVEISPLHF. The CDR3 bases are TGCGCCAGCAGCGTCGAGATCTCACCCCTCCACTTT.

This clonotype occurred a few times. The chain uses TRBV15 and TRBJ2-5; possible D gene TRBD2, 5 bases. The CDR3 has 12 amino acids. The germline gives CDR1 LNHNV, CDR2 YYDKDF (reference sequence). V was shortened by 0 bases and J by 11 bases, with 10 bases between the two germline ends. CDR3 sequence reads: CATSRDKREQYF. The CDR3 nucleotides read TGTGCCACCAGCAGAGATAAAAGGGAGCAGTACTTC.

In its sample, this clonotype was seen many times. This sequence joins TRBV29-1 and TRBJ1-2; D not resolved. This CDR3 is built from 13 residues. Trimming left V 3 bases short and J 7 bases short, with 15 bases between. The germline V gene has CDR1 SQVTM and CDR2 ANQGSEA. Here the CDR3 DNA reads TGCAGCGTTGACCGGACGGTAGCGGGTGGCTACACCTTC. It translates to CSVDRTVAGGYTF.

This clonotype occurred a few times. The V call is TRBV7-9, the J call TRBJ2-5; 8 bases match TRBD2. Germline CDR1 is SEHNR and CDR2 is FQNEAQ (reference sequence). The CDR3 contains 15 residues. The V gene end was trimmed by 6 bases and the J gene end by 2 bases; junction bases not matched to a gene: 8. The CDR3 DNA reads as TGTGCCAGCAGGTACAGCGGGAGACCTCAAGAGACCCAGTACTTC. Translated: CASRYSGRPQETQYF. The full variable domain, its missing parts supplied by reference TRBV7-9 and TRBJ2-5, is DTGVSQNPRHKITKRGQNVTFRCDPISEHNRLYWYRQTLGQGPEFLTYFQNEAQLEKSRLLSDRFSAERPKGSFSTLEIQRTEQGDSAMYLCASRYSGRPQETQYFGPGTRLLVL.

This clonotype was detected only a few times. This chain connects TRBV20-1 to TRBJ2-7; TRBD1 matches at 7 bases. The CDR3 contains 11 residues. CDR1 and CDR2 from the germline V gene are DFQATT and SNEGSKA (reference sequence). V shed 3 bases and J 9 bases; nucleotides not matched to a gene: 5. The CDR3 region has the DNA TGCAGTGCTAGGACAGGGATAGTGCAGTACTTC. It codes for CSARTGIVQYF.

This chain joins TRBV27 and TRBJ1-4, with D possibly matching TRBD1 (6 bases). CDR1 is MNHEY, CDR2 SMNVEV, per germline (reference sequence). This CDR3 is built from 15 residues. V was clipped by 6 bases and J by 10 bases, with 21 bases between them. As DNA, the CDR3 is TGTGCCAGCAGCCCGACAGGACGCCCCCGGGTAAAACTGTTTTTT. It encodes CASSPTGRPRVKLFF.

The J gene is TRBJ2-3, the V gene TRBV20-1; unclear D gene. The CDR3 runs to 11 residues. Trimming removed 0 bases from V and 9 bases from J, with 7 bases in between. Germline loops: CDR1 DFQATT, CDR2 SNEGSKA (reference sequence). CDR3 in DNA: TGCAGTGCTAGAGACGGTGCCACGCAGTATTTT. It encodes CSARDGATQYF.

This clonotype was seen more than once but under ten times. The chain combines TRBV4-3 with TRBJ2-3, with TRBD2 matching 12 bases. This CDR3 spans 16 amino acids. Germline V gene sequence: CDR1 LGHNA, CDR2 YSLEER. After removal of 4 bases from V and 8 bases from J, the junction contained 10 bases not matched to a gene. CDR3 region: CASSPLAGGPLVTQYF. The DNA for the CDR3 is TGCGCCAGCAGCCCGCTAGCGGGAGGGCCTCTAGTTACGCAGTATTTT.

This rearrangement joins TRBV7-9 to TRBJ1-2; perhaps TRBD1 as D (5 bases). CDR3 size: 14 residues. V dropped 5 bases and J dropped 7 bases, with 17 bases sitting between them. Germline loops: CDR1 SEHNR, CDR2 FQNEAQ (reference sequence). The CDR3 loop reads CASSPSGRGGGYTF. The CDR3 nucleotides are TGTGCCAGCAGCCCGAGCGGAAGGGGTGGTGGCTACACCTTC.

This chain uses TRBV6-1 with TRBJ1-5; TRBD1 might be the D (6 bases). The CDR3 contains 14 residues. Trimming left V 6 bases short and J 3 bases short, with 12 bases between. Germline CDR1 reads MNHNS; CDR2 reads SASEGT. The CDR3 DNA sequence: TGTGCCAGCAGGCGCTCAGGGGACAATCAGCCCCAGCATTTT. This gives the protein CASRRSGDNQPQHF.

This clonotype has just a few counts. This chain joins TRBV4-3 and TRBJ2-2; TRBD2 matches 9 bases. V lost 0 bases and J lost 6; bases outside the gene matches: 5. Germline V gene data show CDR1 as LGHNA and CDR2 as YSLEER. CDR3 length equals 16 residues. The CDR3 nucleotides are TGCGCCAGCAGCCAAGAGACCGGGACTAGCTCCGGGGAGCTGTTTTTT. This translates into CASSQETGTSSGELFF.

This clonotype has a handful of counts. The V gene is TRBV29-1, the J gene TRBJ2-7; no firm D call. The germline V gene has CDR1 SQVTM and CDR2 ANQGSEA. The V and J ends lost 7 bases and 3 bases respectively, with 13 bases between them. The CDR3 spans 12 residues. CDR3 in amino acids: CSAQDPGYEQYF. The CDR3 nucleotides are TGCAGCGCACAAGACCCGGGCTACGAGCAGTACTTC.

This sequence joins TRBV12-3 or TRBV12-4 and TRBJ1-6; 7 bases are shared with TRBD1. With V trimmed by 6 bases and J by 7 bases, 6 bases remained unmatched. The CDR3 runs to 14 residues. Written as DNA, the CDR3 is TGTGCCAGCAGAGAGACAGGGTCCAATTCACCCCTCCACTTT. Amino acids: CASRETGSNSPLHF.

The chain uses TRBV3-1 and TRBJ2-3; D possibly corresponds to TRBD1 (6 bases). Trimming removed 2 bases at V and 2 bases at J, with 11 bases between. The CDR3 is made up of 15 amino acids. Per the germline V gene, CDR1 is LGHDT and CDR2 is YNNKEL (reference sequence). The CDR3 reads CASSQTTGDTDTQYF. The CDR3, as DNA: TGTGCCAGCAGCCAAACGACAGGAGACACAGATACGCAGTATTTT.

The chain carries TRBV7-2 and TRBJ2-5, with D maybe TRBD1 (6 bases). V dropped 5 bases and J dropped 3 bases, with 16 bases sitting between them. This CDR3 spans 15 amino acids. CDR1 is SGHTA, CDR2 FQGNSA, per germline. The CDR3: CASSTGSWPKETQYF. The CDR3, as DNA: TGTGCCAGCAGCACAGGGTCATGGCCGAAAGAGACCCAGTACTTC. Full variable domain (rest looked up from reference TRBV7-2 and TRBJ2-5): GAGVSQSPSNKVTEKGKDVELRCDPISGHTALYWYRQSLGQGLEFLIYFQGNSAPDKSGLPSDRFSAERTGGSVSTLTIQRTQQEDSAVYLCASSTGSWPKETQYFGPGTRLLVL.

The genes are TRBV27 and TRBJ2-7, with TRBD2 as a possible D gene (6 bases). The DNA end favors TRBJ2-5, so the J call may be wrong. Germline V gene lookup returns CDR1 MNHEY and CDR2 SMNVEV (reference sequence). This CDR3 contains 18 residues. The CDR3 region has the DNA TGTGCCAGCAGTTCCATTATGGCGGAGGGCCTGTTGGGAGGGACCCAGTACTTC. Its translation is CASSSIMAEGLLGGTQYF.

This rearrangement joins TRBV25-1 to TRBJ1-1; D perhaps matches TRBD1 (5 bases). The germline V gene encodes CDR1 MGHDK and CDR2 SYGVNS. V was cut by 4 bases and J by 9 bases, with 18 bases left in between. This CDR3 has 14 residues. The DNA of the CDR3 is TGTGCCAGCAGTGGCACTGTCCGGGGGGAAAAAGCTTTCTTT. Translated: CASSGTVRGEKAFF.